Below are 30 T cell receptor beta chains sequenced from a single sample in a study of blood T cell repertoires in COVID-19 (dated by TCRdb to about 2020). Library preparation used the immunoSEQ multiplex PCR assay. The immuneACCESS repertoire file appears here via TCRdb, limited to in-frame rearrangements. These files lack a portion of the clones; in checked studies, under half of the deficit traces to unresolved V genes, and the cause of the others is not known. The sample yields more than 85,000 clones; over 60% were counted once. The ten largest clones capture 3% to 4.5% of the sample. Sequencing input: peripheral blood. Receptors originate from a woman of 80 years or more with acute or convalescent COVID-19.

This clone was found many times. The V call is TRBV21-1, the J call TRBJ1-2; TRBD1 is the table's D call, not checked against the DNA. TRBV21-1 is annotated as a pseudogene. The CDR3 extends over 17 amino acids. This chain's CDR3 is CASSLRSGQGSDYGYTF. The CDR3 region has the DNA TGTGCCAGCAGCTTACGATCAGGGCAGGGTTCTGACTATGGCTACACCTTC.

The chain is built from TRBV5-3 and TRBJ1-5, with 10 bases lining up with TRBD1. TRBV5-3 is sorted into the ORF group, with uncertain function. Trimming removed 4 bases from V and 7 bases from J; junction bases left unmatched: 8. The CDR3 sequence is 15 residues long. The DNA for the CDR3 is TGTGCCAGAAGCGGCGGGGACAGGGGTAAACAGCCCCAGCATTTT. It translates to CARSGGDRGKQPQHF.

The gene calls are TRBV7-8 and TRBJ2-5; 8 bases line up with TRBD1. Trimming removed 1 base from V and 0 bases from J; junction bases left unmatched: 1. Germline V gene lookup returns CDR1 SGHVS and CDR2 FQNEAQ. This CDR3 comprises 15 residues. The DNA of the CDR3 is TGTGCCAGCAGCTTAGGGGACAGGTACCAAGAGACCCAGTACTTC. Translation gives CASSLGDRYQETQYF.

The CDR3 here is CSASFSYNEQFF. CDR3 DNA sequence: TGCAGTGCTAGTTTCAGTTACAATGAGCAGTTCTTC. The chain uses TRBV20-1 and TRBJ2-1; D not resolved. Germline V gene data show CDR1 as DFQATT and CDR2 as SNEGSKA (reference sequence). V lost 3 bases and J 4 bases, leaving 7 bases between the germline ends. The CDR3 length is 12 residues.

The rearrangement links TRBV6-5 to TRBJ2-2, with D perhaps matching TRBD2 (6 bases). The germline V gene has CDR1 MNHEY and CDR2 SVGAGI. V lost 4 bases to trimming and J lost 6 bases, with 12 bases between them. The CDR3 is 14 residues long. The CDR3 DNA reads as TGTGCCAGCAGTTCCGGGACTCCCTCCGGGGAGCTGTTTTTT. Protein product: CASSSGTPSGELFF.

The chain couples TRBV30 to TRBJ1-3; unclear D gene. The length of the CDR3 is 12 residues. The germline V gene encodes CDR1 GTSNPN and CDR2 SVGIG (reference sequence). V lost 5 bases, J lost 1 base, and 6 bases lay in between. The CDR3 DNA reads as TGTGCCTGGGGACGGTCTGGAAACACCATATATTTT. Amino acid sequence: CAWGRSGNTIYF.

V usage is TRBV5-1 and J usage is TRBJ1-4; perhaps TRBD1 as D (5 bases). The germline V gene encodes CDR1 SGHRS and CDR2 YFSETQ. The ends were cut back, 0 bases at V and 3 bases at J, with 9 bases in the middle. The CDR3 has 15 amino acids. The CDR3 DNA reads TGCGCCAGCAGCTTGGAAGGGGCCCCTAATGAAAAACTGTTTTTT. It codes for CASSLEGAPNEKLFF.

The chain has TRBV28 and TRBJ1-1; D not resolved. Per germline, CDR1 MDHEN and CDR2 SYDVKM. This CDR3 has 15 residues. Trimming pared 2 bases from V and 2 bases from J, leaving 12 bases between. In DNA, the CDR3 is TGTGCCAGCAGTTTACAGGCATCCCCTAACACTGAAGCTTTCTTT. It translates to CASSLQASPNTEAFF. The full variable domain, rest sourced from reference TRBV28 and TRBJ1-1, is DVKVTQSSRYLVKRTGEKVFLECVQDMDHENMFWYRQDPGLGLRLIYFSYDVKMKEKGDIPEGYSVSREKKERFSLILESASTNQTSMYLCASSLQASPNTEAFFGQGTRLTVV.

The V call is TRBV7-9, the J call TRBJ1-2; D gene ambiguous. Germline V gene data show CDR1 as SEHNR and CDR2 as FQNEAQ (reference sequence). The CDR3 is 15 amino acids. With 1 base removed from V and 0 bases from J, the gap between germline ends came to 9 bases. The CDR3 DNA follows: TGTGCCAGCAGCTTAGAACTGGGCTCTAACTATGGCTACACCTTC. Amino acid sequence: CASSLELGSNYGYTF.

The chain has TRBV9 and TRBJ2-3; TRBD2 might be the D (5 bases). Germline CDR1 and CDR2: SGDLS and YYNGEE. The CDR3 runs 13 residues. V lost 0 bases and J lost 3, with 5 bases in between. The CDR3 sequence: CASSVGTTDTQYF. The CDR3 nucleotides read TGTGCCAGCAGCGTAGGGACTACAGATACGCAGTATTTT.

This chain links TRBV3-1 (or the pseudogene TRBV3-2) with TRBJ1-3, with no clear D. The CDR3 contains 14 residues. Trimming left V 7 bases short and J 2 bases short, with 12 bases between. CDR1 is LGHDT, CDR2 YNNKEL, per germline (reference sequence). The CDR3 region is CASISGPTGNTIYF. The DNA of the CDR3 is TGTGCCAGCATTTCCGGTCCCACTGGAAACACCATATATTTT.

A few counts support this clone. The chain has TRBV6-5 and TRBJ2-1, with 9 bases aligning to TRBD1. J gave up 6 bases and V 10 bases, and 10 bases lay outside the gene matches. CDR3 length equals 14 residues. Germline CDR1 reads MNHEY; CDR2 reads SVGAGI. The CDR3 here is CATDTGTGTNEQFF. CDR3 nucleotide sequence: TGTGCCACGGACACCGGGACAGGGACCAATGAGCAGTTCTTC.

This chain connects TRBV19 to TRBJ1-5; 9 bases fit TRBD1. Trimming took 4 bases from V and 2 from J; bases not matched to a gene: 6. Germline-derived CDR1 and CDR2 are LNHDA and SQIVND (reference sequence). CDR3 size: 16 residues. CDR3 amino acids: CASSTPGQGRNQPQHF. The CDR3 region has the DNA TGTGCCAGTAGTACCCCCGGACAGGGGCGCAATCAGCCCCAGCATTTT.

This clone was picked up many times. The CDR3: CASSLDWQAKQYF. The DNA of the CDR3 is TGTGCCAGCAGCCTAGACTGGCAGGCGAAGCAGTACTTC. J is TRBJ2-7 and V is TRBV7-9, with D unresolved. Trimming left V 5 bases short and J 8 bases short, with 16 bases between. The CDR3 runs 13 residues. Germline-derived CDR1 and CDR2 are SEHNR and FQNEAQ (reference sequence).

The V and J genes are TRBV9 and TRBJ2-5, with 14 bases identical to TRBD2. The V gene end was trimmed by 0 bases and the J gene end by 1 base; junction bases not matched to a gene: 2. Per germline, CDR1 SGDLS and CDR2 YYNGEE. The CDR3 extends over 17 amino acids. The CDR3 reads CASSVAGTSGGQETQYF. The DNA of the CDR3 is TGTGCCAGCAGCGTAGCGGGGACTAGCGGGGGCCAAGAGACCCAGTACTTC. Supplemented by reference TRBV9 and TRBJ2-5, the full variable domain reads DSGVTQTPKHLITATGQRVTLRCSPRSGDLSVYWYQQSLDQGLQFLIQYYNGEERAKGNILERFSAQQFPDLHSELNLSSLELGDSALYFCASSVAGTSGGQETQYFGPGTRLLVL.

This clone was seen a handful of times. This chain uses TRBV9 with TRBJ1-2; D possibly corresponds to TRBD1 (6 bases). V was trimmed by 3 bases and J by 2 bases, leaving 17 bases between them. Germline CDR1 and CDR2: SGDLS and YYNGEE. The CDR3 has 16 amino acids. The CDR3 sequence: CASSARAQGGNYGYTF. CDR3 DNA sequence: TGTGCCAGCAGCGCTAGGGCACAGGGAGGGAACTATGGCTACACCTTC.

This sequence joins TRBV28 and TRBJ2-7; 9 nucleotides agree with TRBD1. From germline, CDR1 is MDHEN and CDR2 SYDVKM. This CDR3 comprises 14 residues. V was pared by 7 bases and J by 10 bases, with 14 bases of the junction left unmatched. DNA for the CDR3: TGTGCCAGCACCATTCCGGGACAGGGTTCCTTACAGTACTTC. This translates into CASTIPGQGSLQYF.

The CDR3 is CASSQGIRGLAGVTDTQYF. The CDR3 region has the DNA TGTGCCAGCAGCCAAGGAATAAGGGGACTAGCGGGGGTCACAGATACGCAGTATTTT. This chain links TRBV14 with TRBJ2-3, with 14 nucleotides matching TRBD2. This CDR3 is 19 amino acids long. The V gene's germline CDR1 is SGHDN and CDR2 FVKESK. Unmatched junction bases numbered 8, after V lost 1 base and J lost 2 bases.

The chain's CDR3 is CASSFLGQGYYNEQFF. Here the CDR3 DNA reads TGTGCCAGCAGCTTCCTGGGGCAGGGCTACTACAATGAGCAGTTCTTC. The chain couples TRBV11-2 to TRBJ2-1; TRBD1 might be the D (5 bases). Per germline, CDR1 SGHAT and CDR2 FQNNGV. Trimming removed 3 bases at V and 3 bases at J, with 15 bases between. This CDR3 is built from 16 residues.

The J gene is TRBJ2-3, the V gene TRBV3-1 (or the pseudogene TRBV3-2), with D hard to call. V was cut by 4 bases and J by 2 bases, with 16 bases left in between. This CDR3 contains 16 residues. Germline V gene sequence: CDR1 LGHDT, CDR2 YNNKEL (reference sequence). The CDR3 loop reads CASSPYARRHTDTQYF. The CDR3 DNA reads as TGTGCCAGCAGCCCCTATGCGCGGCGCCACACAGATACGCAGTATTTT.

This clone was seen a few times. The chain has TRBV5-4 and TRBJ2-7, with D possibly matching TRBD1 (6 bases). CDR3 size: 10 residues. Germline-derived CDR1 and CDR2 are SGHNT and YYREEE (reference sequence). CDR3 loop: CAAAGAEQYF. CDR3 bases: TGTGCGGCGGCAGGGGCCGAGCAGTACTTC.

The chain has TRBV30 and TRBJ2-1; 13 bases match TRBD2. The CDR3 extends over 16 amino acids. The J segment lost 6 bases and the V segment lost 3 bases, leaving 8 bases of the junction unmatched. Germline loops: CDR1 GTSNPN, CDR2 SVGIG (reference sequence). CDR3 DNA sequence: TGTGCCTGGAGCGTCCCCGGACTAGCGGGAGTCAATGAGCAGTTCTTC. Protein sequence: CAWSVPGLAGVNEQFF.

V is TRBV27 and J is TRBJ1-6; 11 bases align to TRBD1. J was trimmed by 7 bases and V by 5 bases; bases with no gene match: 7. The CDR3 totals 16 residues. The germline V gene has CDR1 MNHEY and CDR2 SMNVEV (reference sequence). The CDR3 spells CASSVRWTGGNSPLHF. In DNA form, the CDR3 reads TGTGCCAGCAGTGTCCGATGGACAGGGGGCAATTCACCCCTCCACTTT.

This rearrangement joins TRBV6-4 to TRBJ1-1; D unclear. The germline V and J ends were trimmed by 0 bases and 7 bases, with 9 bases remaining between them. Germline assignment: CDR1 MRHNA and CDR2 SNTAGT. The CDR3 sequence is 13 residues long. In nucleotides, the CDR3 is TGTGCCAGCAGTGACTCGACAACTCGTGAAGCTTTCTTT. It specifies CASSDSTTREAFF.

V gene TRBV25-1 combines with J gene TRBJ2-3; D remains unclear. This CDR3 has 13 amino acids. Germline V gene data show CDR1 as MGHDK and CDR2 as SYGVNS. The V gene lost 3 bases and the J gene lost 4 bases, with 8 bases spanning the gap. CDR3 nucleotides: TGTGCCAGCAGTGAGTCTCCAGCAGATACGCAGTATTTT. Translation gives CASSESPADTQYF.

The chain combines TRBV18 with TRBJ1-4, with D possibly matching TRBD1 (6 bases). V shed 3 bases and J shed 6 bases, with 14 bases lying between them. This CDR3 is built from 15 residues. The germline V gene encodes CDR1 KGHSH and CDR2 LQKENI. Here the CDR3 reads CASSPTRGLDEKLFF. Here the CDR3 DNA reads TGTGCCAGCTCACCGACCAGGGGATTGGATGAAAAACTGTTTTTT.

The chain carries TRBV30 and TRBJ2-1, with TRBD2 matching over 9 bases. The CDR3 covers 14 residues. Unmatched junction bases numbered 5, after V lost 4 bases and J lost 4 bases. Germline V gene data show CDR1 as GTSNPN and CDR2 as SVGIG (reference sequence). The CDR3 DNA reads as TGTGCCTGGACGGGCGGGGGGGGATACAATGAGCAGTTCTTC. This codes for CAWTGGGGYNEQFF.

The rearrangement joins TRBV24-1 to TRBJ2-3, with 13 bases aligning to TRBD2. The CDR3 contains 15 residues. The germline V gene has CDR1 KGHDR and CDR2 SFDVKD. The trim removed 4 bases at V and 7 bases at J, leaving 4 bases unmatched. This CDR3 is CATSDATSGGYTQYF. The CDR3 DNA reads TGTGCCACCAGTGACGCGACTAGCGGGGGGTATACGCAGTATTTT.

The chain uses TRBV5-6 and TRBJ2-2, with D maybe TRBD2 (6 bases). Trimming left V 4 bases short and J 3 bases short, with 16 bases between. Germline-derived CDR1 and CDR2 are SGHDT and YYEEEE. The CDR3 has 16 amino acids. The CDR3 spells CASSVTRGTYTGELFF. The CDR3 coding sequence is TGTGCCAGCAGCGTCACCCGGGGGACCTACACCGGGGAGCTGTTTTTT.

V is TRBV18 and J is TRBJ2-7; 10 positions agree with TRBD1. In germline, CDR1 is KGHSH, CDR2 LQKENI. This CDR3 has 15 residues. The V segment lost 4 bases and the J segment 7 bases; nucleotides outside the gene matches: 10. CDR3 region: CASSRGNDRGLEQYF. CDR3 DNA: TGTGCCAGCTCACGGGGGAATGACAGGGGGCTTGAGCAGTACTTC.